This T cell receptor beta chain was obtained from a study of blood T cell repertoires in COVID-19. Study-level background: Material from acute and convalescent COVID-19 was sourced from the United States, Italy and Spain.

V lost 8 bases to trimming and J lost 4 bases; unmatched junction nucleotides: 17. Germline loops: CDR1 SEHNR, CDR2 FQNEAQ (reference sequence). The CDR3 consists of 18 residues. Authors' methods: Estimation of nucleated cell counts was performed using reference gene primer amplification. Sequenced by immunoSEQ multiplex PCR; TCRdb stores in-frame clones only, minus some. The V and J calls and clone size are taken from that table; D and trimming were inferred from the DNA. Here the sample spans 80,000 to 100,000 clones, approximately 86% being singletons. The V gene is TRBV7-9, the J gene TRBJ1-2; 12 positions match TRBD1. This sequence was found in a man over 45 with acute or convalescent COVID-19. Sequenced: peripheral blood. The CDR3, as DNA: TGTGCCAGCCTCCCCTTTGTGCCGGGACAGGGGGCCGGCTATGGCTACACCTTC. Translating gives CASLPFVPGQGAGYGYTF.